In this sample, the clone carrying this T cell receptor (beta chain) turned up once. This specimen belongs to a study of blood T cell repertoires in COVID-19. Generated by immunoSEQ multiplex PCR, the TCRdb table keeps only in-frame clones and is missing some. The data contain approximately 170,000 clones, around 82% of them singletons. The sample comprised peripheral blood. The TCR sequence derives from a man between 60 and 70 years old who had recovered from COVID-19.

CDR3 residues: CASSERGDLYNEQFF. CDR3 nucleotides: TGTGCCAGCAGCGAGCGGGGGGACCTCTACAATGAGCAGTTCTTC. V is TRBV9 and J is TRBJ2-1; TRBD2 matches at 9 bases. Germline trimming cut 3 bases from V and 3 bases from J; bases unmatched to any gene: 4. This CDR3 has 15 residues. Germline V gives CDR1 SGDLS, CDR2 YYNGEE.